This TCR beta chain appears in the sequencing data of a study of T cell repertoires in cytomegalovirus infection. Study-level findings and limits: Summed frequency of shared TCR beta families picked out CMV carriers who also had the relevant HLA.

Concerning this clonotype: Its antigen is unknown.

TCRdb analysed the reads with MiXCR anew, one entry per CDR3 protein. The sample shows 350,000 to 550,000 distinct CDR3 sequences, roughly 31% of them seen only once. This TCR came from a human donor in good health (CMV status not recorded). Some clones in this sample may be carry-over from other donors' samples. The source material was PBMCs.

The CDR3 loop is CASSYVGQEQYF. The CDR3 bases are TGTGCCAGCAGTTACGTCGGGCAAGAGCAGTACTTC. The rearrangement uses TRBV6-6 and TRBJ2-7; D is uncertain. The CDR3 spans 12 residues. Per germline, CDR1 MNHNY and CDR2 SVGAGI (reference sequence). Between the trimmed V and J ends, which lost 2 bases and 7 bases, there was a span of 9 bases.